The present T cell receptor (beta chain) was sequenced within a study of OX40 agonist ivuxolimab in advanced cancers. Study-level background: Patients in the trial were receiving intravenous ivuxolimab every 2 weeks, at doses of 0.01 to 10 mg/kg. Eligibility admitted prior anti-PD-1, anti-PD-L1 or anti-CTLA-4 therapy; around 41% had some. Broader study findings: Clonal expansion was among the lowest in partial responders at 0.1-3.0 mg/kg, especially CD8+.

Notes on this clone: The antigen remains unidentified.

Sequencing used immunoSEQ multiplex PCR; TCRdb keeps in-frame clones, though not all of them. In the table there are roughly 61,000 clones, about 90% of which are singletons. V dropped 7 bases and J dropped 6 bases, with 12 bases sitting between them. Germline V CDR1 and CDR2: SGHAT, FQNNGV. The CDR3 covers 12 residues. The chain links TRBV11-2 to TRBJ1-1; D is uncertain. The clonotype was recovered from an adult with an advanced solid tumor such as melanoma, head and neck, liver or kidney cancer. Sequenced here: CD4+ or CD8+ T cells sorted from blood, sampled in a trial of the OX40 agonist ivuxolimab. CDR3 nucleotide sequence: TGTGCCAGCACTGGACGGACCTCTGAAGCTTTCTTT. Amino acid sequence: CASTGRTSEAFF.